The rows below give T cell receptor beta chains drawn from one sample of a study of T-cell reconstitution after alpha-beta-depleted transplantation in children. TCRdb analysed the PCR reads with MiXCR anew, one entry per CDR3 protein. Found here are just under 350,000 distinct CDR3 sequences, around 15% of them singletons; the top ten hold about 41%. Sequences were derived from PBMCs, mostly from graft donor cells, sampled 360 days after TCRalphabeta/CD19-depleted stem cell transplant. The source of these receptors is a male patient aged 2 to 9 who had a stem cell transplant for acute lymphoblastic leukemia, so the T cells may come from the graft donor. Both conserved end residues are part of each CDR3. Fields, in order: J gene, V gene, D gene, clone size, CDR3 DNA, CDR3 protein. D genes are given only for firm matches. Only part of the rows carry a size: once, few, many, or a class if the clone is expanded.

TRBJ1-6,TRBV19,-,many,TGTGCCAGTAGTAAGGACCACGGAAGCTCCTATAATTCACCCCTCCACTTT,CASSKDHGSSYNSPLHF
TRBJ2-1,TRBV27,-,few,TGTGCCAGCAGTTTCGTCTGGAGTGGGATCTCACACAATGAGCAGTTCTTC,CASSFVWSGISHNEQFF
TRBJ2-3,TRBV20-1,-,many,TGCAGTGCTAGAGTTGTGCTAGGAGGGACAGATACGCAGTATTTT,CSARVVLGGTDTQYF
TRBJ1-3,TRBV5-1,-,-,TGCGCCAGCAGCCCCCTGCGGGTTTCTACTGGAAACACCATATATTTT,CASSPLRVSTGNTIYF
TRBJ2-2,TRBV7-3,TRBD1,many,TGTGCCAGCAGCCAAACAGGGGGCACCGGGGAGCTGTTTTTT,CASSQTGGTGELFF
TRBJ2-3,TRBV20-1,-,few,TGCAGTGCTAGAGTCCTCCCGGGGTCAAGCACAGATACGCAGTATTTT,CSARVLPGSSTDTQYF
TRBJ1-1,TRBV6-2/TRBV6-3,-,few,TGTGCCAGCAGTTACTCGATAAAGGACGGGAACACTGAAGCTTTCTTT,CASSYSIKDGNTEAFF
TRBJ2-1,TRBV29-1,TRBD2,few,TGCAGCGTTCGAGGGGCAGGGGATAGCGGGAGTTTCGATGAGCAGTTCTTC,CSVRGAGDSGSFDEQFF
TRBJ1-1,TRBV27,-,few,TGTGCCAGCAGTCTCAGGGGCGGGGAGACTGAAGCTTTCTTT,CASSLRGGETEAFF
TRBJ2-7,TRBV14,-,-,TGTGCCAGCAGCCAAGGAAAGGGATGGGGCTCCTACGAGCAGTACTTC,CASSQGKGWGSYEQYF
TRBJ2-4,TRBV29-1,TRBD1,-,TGCAGCGCGGGCCCTGGACAGGGGAAAAACATTCAGTACTTC,CSAGPGQGKNIQYF
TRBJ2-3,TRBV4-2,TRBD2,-,TGTGCCAGCAGCCAGGGACTAGCGGGAGATCGGTATACGCAGTATTTT,CASSQGLAGDRYTQYF